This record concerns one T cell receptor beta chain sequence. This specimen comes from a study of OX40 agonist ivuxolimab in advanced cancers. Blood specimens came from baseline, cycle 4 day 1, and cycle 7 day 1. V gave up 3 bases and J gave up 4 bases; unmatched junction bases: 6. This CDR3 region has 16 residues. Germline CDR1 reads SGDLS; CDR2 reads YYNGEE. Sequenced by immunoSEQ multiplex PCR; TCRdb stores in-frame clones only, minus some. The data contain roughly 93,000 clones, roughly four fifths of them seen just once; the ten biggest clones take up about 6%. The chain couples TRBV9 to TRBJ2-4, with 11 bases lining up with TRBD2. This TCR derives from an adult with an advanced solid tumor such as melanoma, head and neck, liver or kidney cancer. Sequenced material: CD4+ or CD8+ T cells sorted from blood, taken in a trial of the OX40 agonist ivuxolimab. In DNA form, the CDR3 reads TGTGCCAGCAGCGCTTCGACTAGCGGGGCTAAAAACATTCAGTACTTC. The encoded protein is CASSASTSGAKNIQYF.